These 10 T cell receptor beta chains were sequenced from one sample in a study of blood T cells in healthy people across ages. A second PCR of roughly 7 to 11 cycles used a sample-barcoded 5' primer and a J-beta primer mix. One entry per CDR3 protein, called by TCRdb with MiXCR from the 5' RACE reads. The table has about 1.8 million distinct CDR3 sequences, around 50% seen once. The sample comprised blood. The receptors were gathered from a woman aged 40 to 49 in good health.

This clonotype was detected many times. The chain is built from TRBV7-8 and TRBJ2-7; 8 bases match TRBD1. This CDR3 region has 15 residues. CDR1 and CDR2 from the germline V gene are SGHVS and FQNEAQ. V dropped 1 base and J dropped 2; count of bases not matched to a gene: 4. CDR3 sequence: CASSLGQGPTYEQYF. CDR3 DNA sequence: TGTGCCAGCAGCTTAGGACAGGGGCCTACCTACGAGCAGTACTTC.

This chain links TRBV20-1 with TRBJ2-5; the D is unclear. The V end was cut by 8 bases, the J end by 4 bases, with 14 bases between. CDR1 and CDR2 from the germline V gene are DFQATT and SNEGSKA (reference sequence). This CDR3 comprises 12 residues. CDR3 protein: CSSRALGETQYF. DNA for the CDR3: TGCAGTTCCCGGGCCTTAGGAGAGACCCAGTACTTC.

V usage is TRBV6-5 and J usage is TRBJ2-1; 8 bases match TRBD1. Matching the DNA end better, TRBJ2-7 makes the J call doubtful. Germline V gene lookup returns CDR1 MNHEY and CDR2 SVGAGI. The CDR3 contains 12 residues. CDR3 nucleotide sequence: TGTGCCAGCATGACAGGGGCGAAAGAGCAGTACTTC. Amino acid sequence: CASMTGAKEQYF.

There are a few counts of this clonotype. This chain uses TRBV15 with TRBJ2-1; the D is unclear. V shed 5 bases and J shed 7 bases, with 15 bases lying between them. The CDR3 runs to 14 residues. CDR1 and CDR2 (germline): LNHNV, YYDKDF (reference sequence). As DNA, the CDR3 is TGTGCCACCAGCGAGTTGTTCACGGGTAATGAGCAGTTCTTC. Protein product: CATSELFTGNEQFF.

Only one count was recorded for this clonotype. CDR3 residues: CSAFSGGGTDTQYF. The CDR3 nucleotides read TGCAGTGCTTTTAGCGGGGGGGGCACAGATACGCAGTATTTT. The J gene is TRBJ2-3, the V gene TRBV20-1, with 11 bases identical to TRBD2. The V segment lost 5 bases and the J segment 1 base; nucleotides outside the gene matches: 2. The CDR3 spans 14 residues. The germline gives CDR1 DFQATT, CDR2 SNEGSKA (reference sequence).

The chain employs TRBV29-1 and TRBJ2-7; 7 nucleotides agree with TRBD2. This CDR3 is built from 14 residues. In germline, CDR1 is SQVTM, CDR2 ANQGSEA. Trimming removed 4 bases from V and 12 bases from J; junction bases left unmatched: 18. DNA of the CDR3: TGCAGCGTTGGCCAAACGTGGGGGGGAAAGACCCGGTACTTC. This translates into CSVGQTWGGKTRYF.

The rearrangement joins TRBV6-5 to TRBJ2-2, with D perhaps matching TRBD1 (6 bases). The CDR3 covers 15 residues. V lost 5 bases and J 6 bases, leaving 16 bases between the germline ends. CDR1 is MNHEY, CDR2 SVGAGI, per germline. In DNA form, the CDR3 reads TGTGCCAGCAGTGTCCTTACAGGGATTCCCGGGGAGCTGTTTTTT. Translated, it gives CASSVLTGIPGELFF.

The V and J genes are TRBV4-2 and TRBJ2-4; no clear D. CDR3 length equals 15 residues. V was trimmed by 3 bases and J by 3 bases, leaving 12 bases between them. Per germline, CDR1 LGHNA and CDR2 YNFKEQ. The DNA of the CDR3 is TGTGCCAGCAGCCACGCCGCGAAGAGCAAAAACATTCAGTACTTC. Amino acid sequence: CASSHAAKSKNIQYF.

The chain carries TRBV28 and TRBJ2-5; D possibly uses TRBD1 or TRBD2 (5 bases each). Germline CDR1 is MDHEN and CDR2 is SYDVKM. This CDR3 comprises 13 residues. The germline V and J ends were trimmed by 5 bases and 5 bases, with 12 bases remaining between them. The CDR3 DNA follows: TGTGCCAGCAGTGGGACCACCACGGAGACCCAGTACTTC. Protein: CASSGTTTETQYF.

The rearrangement uses TRBV5-6 and TRBJ2-3; the D gene is possibly TRBD1 (5 bases). The V gene lost 4 bases and the J gene lost 1 base, with 13 bases spanning the gap. The CDR3 has 15 amino acids. Per the germline V gene, CDR1 is SGHDT and CDR2 is YYEEEE. CDR3 sequence: CASSPGVGRTDTQYF. The CDR3 region has the DNA TGTGCCAGCAGCCCGGGTGTGGGGCGCACAGATACGCAGTATTTT.